Listed here are 27 T cell receptor beta chains from one sample, sequenced in a study of cytotoxic CD8 clonotypes in ibrutinib-treated CLL. Repertoires were generated with immunoSEQ multiplex PCR, while TCRdb's copy carries only in-frame clones and drops some. The table shows approximately 92,000 clones, with 70% to 80% occurring only once. Sequencing used PBMCs, obtained after 24 months of ibrutinib treatment. These receptors were collected from a human donor with chronic lymphocytic leukemia.

The V and J genes are TRBV7-9 and TRBJ1-5, with D unresolved. The CDR3 runs to 17 residues. Looked up from germline, CDR1 is SEHNR and CDR2 is FQNEAQ (reference sequence). V was cut by 5 bases and J by 2 bases, with 19 bases left in between. The CDR3 loop is CASSPGQFGDGNQPQHF. The CDR3 bases are TGTGCCAGCAGCCCTGGCCAGTTCGGGGATGGCAATCAGCCCCAGCATTTT.

The V gene is TRBV18, the J gene TRBJ1-5; D remains unclear. The germline V and J ends were trimmed by 3 bases and 6 bases, with 9 bases remaining between them. The CDR3 is 13 amino acids. Germline CDR1 KGHSH, CDR2 LQKENI. Written as DNA, the CDR3 is TGTGCCAGCTCACCGATAGGCGCTCAGCCCCAGCATTTT. It codes for CASSPIGAQPQHF.

The chain carries TRBV7-9 and TRBJ2-3; a possible D gene is TRBD2 (6 bases). V was pared by 3 bases and J by 4 bases, with 8 bases between. This CDR3 is 13 amino acids long. Germline V gene lookup returns CDR1 SEHNR and CDR2 FQNEAQ (reference sequence). The CDR3 region is CASSLTSADTQYF. The CDR3, as DNA: TGTGCCAGCAGCTTGACTAGTGCAGATACGCAGTATTTT.

This clone was seen a few times. The rearrangement joins TRBV16 to TRBJ2-5; possibly TRBD1 or TRBD2 for D (6 bases each). The germline V gene encodes CDR1 KGHSY and CDR2 FQNENV. This CDR3 contains 16 residues. V lost 7 bases, J lost 4 bases, and 22 bases lay in between. The CDR3, as DNA: TGTGCCAGCAATACCGGGGGCCCGGCCGTCGGAGAGACCCAGTACTTC. It yields the protein CASNTGGPAVGETQYF.

The genes are TRBV11-2 and TRBJ2-3; D may be TRBD2 (7 bases). The CDR3 is made up of 15 amino acids. V was clipped by 1 base and J by 1 base, with 9 bases between them. The V gene's germline CDR1 is SGHAT and CDR2 FQNNGV. The CDR3, as DNA: TGTGCCAGCAGCTTAGGAGGGGGGGGCACAGATACGCAGTATTTT. It codes for CASSLGGGGTDTQYF.

CDR3 sequence (DNA): TGCGCCAGCAGCCCGCGTCTGGGAGCGGGGATTTATAATGAGCAGTTCTTC. It specifies CASSPRLGAGIYNEQFF. This sequence joins TRBV5-1 and TRBJ2-1; 7 bases are shared with TRBD2. Per the germline V gene, CDR1 is SGHRS and CDR2 is YFSETQ. V trimming: 4 bases; J trimming: 7 bases; junction bases outside the gene matches: 17. This CDR3 is 17 amino acids long.

The genes are TRBV7-9 and TRBJ2-3; maybe TRBD2 (7 bases). Germline V gene lookup returns CDR1 SEHNR and CDR2 FQNEAQ (reference sequence). Trimming shortened V by 5 bases and J by 0 bases, and 12 bases separated the two germline ends. CDR3 length equals 15 residues. CDR3 nucleotides: TGTGCCAGCAGCCCTGGGGGGGGCAGCACAGATACGCAGTATTTT. Translating gives CASSPGGGSTDTQYF.

The gene calls are TRBV28 and TRBJ2-1; unclear D gene. Between the trimmed V and J ends, which lost 3 bases and 4 bases, there was a span of 16 bases. CDR1 is MDHEN, CDR2 SYDVKM, per germline. The CDR3 loop spans 16 amino acids. The CDR3 nucleotides are TGTGCCAGCAGTTTGATTTCGGGCTTAGGATACAATGAGCAGTTCTTC. Protein: CASSLISGLGYNEQFF. Looking up the rest from reference TRBV28 and TRBJ2-1 gives the full variable domain: DVKVTQSSRYLVKRTGEKVFLECVQDMDHENMFWYRQDPGLGLRLIYFSYDVKMKEKGDIPEGYSVSREKKERFSLILESASTNQTSMYLCASSLISGLGYNEQFFGPGTRLTVL.

This sequence joins TRBV4-1 and TRBJ2-5; no definite D call. Trimming removed 4 bases from V and 1 base from J, with 10 bases in between. Germline V lookup: CDR1 MGHRA, CDR2 YSYEKL. This CDR3 is 14 amino acids long. The DNA for the CDR3 is TGCGCCAGCAGCCGATCGGGTTTCCAAGAGACCCAGTACTTC. Translated: CASSRSGFQETQYF.

This chain joins TRBV15 and TRBJ1-4; possibly TRBD1 for D (6 bases). Germline CDR1 and CDR2: LNHNV and YYDKDF (reference sequence). The CDR3 is made up of 14 amino acids. The V and J ends lost 0 bases and 13 bases respectively, with 15 bases between them. The DNA of the CDR3 is TGTGCCACCAGCAGAGATAATTTGGGGGCCGGACTGTTTTTT. Its translation: CATSRDNLGAGLFF. The full variable domain, in which reference TRBV15 and TRBJ1-4 provide the parts outside the CDR3, is DAMVIQNPRYQVTQFGKPVTLSCSQTLNHNVMYWYQQKSSQAPKLLFHYYDKDFNNEADTPDNFQSRRPNTSFCFLDIRSPGLGDTAMYLCATSRDNLGAGLFFGSGTQLSVL.

The genes are TRBV5-4 and TRBJ2-7, with 7 nucleotides matching TRBD2. CDR1 and CDR2 (germline): SGHNT, YYREEE (reference sequence). The CDR3 is made up of 15 amino acids. Trimming cost V 3 bases and J 0 bases; bases outside gene matches: 6. CDR3 loop: CASSSQAGSSYEQYF. The DNA for the CDR3 is TGTGCCAGCAGCTCCCAAGCGGGGAGCTCCTACGAGCAGTACTTC.

This clone was detected only once. The chain couples TRBV15 to TRBJ2-7; D not certain. The V gene's germline CDR1 is LNHNV and CDR2 YYDKDF (reference sequence). The V and J ends lost 0 bases and 5 bases respectively, with 8 bases between them. The CDR3 runs 13 residues. The CDR3 DNA reads TGTGCCACCAGCAGAGATGTGGGCGACGAGCAGTACTTC. Translating gives CATSRDVGDEQYF. The whole variable domain, remainder taken from reference TRBV15 and TRBJ2-7, is DAMVIQNPRYQVTQFGKPVTLSCSQTLNHNVMYWYQQKSSQAPKLLFHYYDKDFNNEADTPDNFQSRRPNTSFCFLDIRSPGLGDTAMYLCATSRDVGDEQYFGPGTRLTVT.

J is TRBJ2-2 and V is TRBV4-3; 8 bases agree with TRBD1. J gave up 4 bases and V 3 bases, and 7 bases lay outside the gene matches. The CDR3 sequence is 16 residues long. The germline V gene has CDR1 LGHNA and CDR2 YSLEER. CDR3 sequence (DNA): TGCGCCAGCAGCCAGGCAGGGGGCTCGGGCACCGGGGAGCTGTTTTTT. Its protein is CASSQAGGSGTGELFF.

As DNA, the CDR3 is TGTGCCAGCAGCCCCGCGGGGGCGGGTCAGCCCCAGCATTTT. It specifies CASSPAGAGQPQHF. This chain joins TRBV5-6 and TRBJ1-5; D may be TRBD1 (6 bases). V lost 4 bases, J lost 6 bases, and 14 bases lay in between. The CDR3 extends over 14 amino acids. Germline V CDR1 and CDR2: SGHDT, YYEEEE.

This sequence joins TRBV18 and TRBJ1-3, with 10 nucleotides matching TRBD1. The J segment lost 2 bases and the V segment lost 6 bases, leaving 4 bases of the junction unmatched. The CDR3 spans 15 residues. Germline CDR1 and CDR2: KGHSH and LQKENI. For the CDR3, the DNA is TGTGCCAGCTCGCCGACAGGGGGCACTGGAAACACCATATATTTT. Amino acid sequence: CASSPTGGTGNTIYF.

This rearrangement joins TRBV19 to TRBJ2-7, with 9 bases fitting TRBD1. The CDR3 covers 14 residues. Germline V gene lookup returns CDR1 LNHDA and CDR2 SQIVND (reference sequence). Germline trimming cut 5 bases from V and 6 bases from J; bases unmatched to any gene: 8. DNA for the CDR3: TGTGCCAGTAGTGCGGGACAGGGAGCTGTCGAGCAGTACTTC. Translating it yields CASSAGQGAVEQYF.

In its sample, this clone was seen once. The genes are TRBV19 and TRBJ2-1, with TRBD2 matching over 9 bases. Germline V gene sequence: CDR1 LNHDA, CDR2 SQIVND (reference sequence). There are 15 residues in the CDR3. Trimming removed 3 bases from V and 6 bases from J; junction bases left unmatched: 6. CDR3 DNA: TGTGCCAGTAGTATGAGGACTAGCGTAGGCAATGAGCAGTTCTTC. It specifies CASSMRTSVGNEQFF.

The chain employs TRBV19 and TRBJ2-1; D may be TRBD2 (6 bases). The ends were cut back, 6 bases at V and 2 bases at J, with 17 bases in the middle. CDR3 length: 16 amino acids. Germline values: CDR1 LNHDA, CDR2 SQIVND (reference sequence). The CDR3 is CASRDYPIGTYNEQFF. CDR3 bases: TGTGCCAGTAGGGACTACCCGATAGGGACCTACAATGAGCAGTTCTTC.

The chain is built from TRBV2 and TRBJ2-7; 7 positions agree with TRBD1. J gave up 13 bases and V 7 bases, and 19 bases lay outside the gene matches. This CDR3 is 14 amino acids long. CDR1 and CDR2 from the germline V gene are SNHLY and FYNNEI. In DNA, the CDR3 is TGTGCCAGCACTAGTGTTCGGTTAGCGACAGGGCTTTACTTC. As protein: CASTSVRLATGLYF.

V usage is TRBV11-2 and J usage is TRBJ2-3; tentatively, D is TRBD2 (6 bases). The V end was cut by 0 bases, the J end by 5 bases, with 15 bases between. This CDR3 has 16 residues. Looked up from germline, CDR1 is SGHAT and CDR2 is FQNNGV. The CDR3 region has the DNA TGTGCCAGCAGCTTAGACAGCTTTAGCGGCTTAGATACGCAGTATTTT. It yields the protein CASSLDSFSGLDTQYF. The full variable domain, with the rest looked up from reference TRBV11-2 and TRBJ2-3, is EAGVAQSPRYKIIEKRQSVAFWCNPISGHATLYWYQQILGQGPKLLIQFQNNGVVDDSQLPKDRFSAERLKGVDSTLKIQPAKLEDSAVYLCASSLDSFSGLDTQYFGPGTRLTVL.

The rearrangement uses TRBV4-2 and TRBJ1-1, with D uncertain. The germline CDR1 and CDR2 sequences are LGHNA and YNFKEQ. This CDR3 contains 12 residues. Deletions cut 3 bases from V and 3 bases from J, with 5 bases between. The CDR3 nucleotides read TGTGCCAGCAGCCAGGAGGACACTGAAGCTTTCTTT. This gives the protein CASSQEDTEAFF.

V gene TRBV11-3 combines with J gene TRBJ2-2; 8 nucleotides agree with TRBD1. The V and J ends lost 4 bases and 3 bases, in that order; junction bases with no gene match: 4. The CDR3 covers 15 residues. Germline CDR1 is SGHNT and CDR2 is YENEEA. The CDR3 coding sequence is TGTGCCAGCAGCTCCAGGACAGGGTACACCGGGGAGCTGTTTTTT. Protein: CASSSRTGYTGELFF.

V usage is TRBV9 and J usage is TRBJ2-7, with 11 positions matching TRBD1. The CDR3 has 15 residues. Germline CDR1 SGDLS, CDR2 YYNGEE. V lost 4 bases and J lost 4; bases outside the gene matches: 7. CDR3 loop: CASSPGTGGLYEQYF. In DNA form, the CDR3 reads TGTGCCAGCAGCCCTGGGACAGGGGGATTGTACGAGCAGTACTTC. Full variable domain (outside the CDR3, taken from reference TRBV9 and TRBJ2-7): DSGVTQTPKHLITATGQRVTLRCSPRSGDLSVYWYQQSLDQGLQFLIQYYNGEERAKGNILERFSAQQFPDLHSELNLSSLELGDSALYFCASSPGTGGLYEQYFGPGTRLTVT.

This chain joins TRBV5-1 and TRBJ2-2; 8 bases map to TRBD2. The ends lost 4 bases at V and 5 bases at J; junction bases unmatched: 16. The CDR3 length is 18 residues. CDR1 is SGHRS, CDR2 YFSETQ, per germline. The CDR3 is CASSPGGRLAYTTGELFF. CDR3 bases: TGCGCCAGCAGCCCGGGAGGGAGACTAGCGTACACAACCGGGGAGCTGTTTTTT. The variable domain in full, completed from reference TRBV5-1 and TRBJ2-2, reads KAGVTQTPRYLIKTRGQQVTLSCSPISGHRSVSWYQQTPGQGLQFLFEYFSETQRNKGNFPGRFSGRQFSNSRSEMNVSTLELGDSALYLCASSPGGRLAYTTGELFFGEGSRLTVL.

This chain uses TRBV5-8 with TRBJ2-5; D remains unclear. Trimming removed 6 bases at V and 3 bases at J, with 12 bases between. Germline V lookup: CDR1 SGHTS, CDR2 YDEGEE. The CDR3 length is 13 residues. In DNA, the CDR3 is TGTGCCAGCAACAAAGGGCGGAAAGAGACCCAGTACTTC. Its protein product is CASNKGRKETQYF.

Written as DNA, the CDR3 is TGTGCCAGCAGCTGGGGGACTAGCGGGAGGTTCAATGAGCAGTTCTTC. It is translated as CASSWGTSGRFNEQFF. V is TRBV5-6 and J is TRBJ2-1, with TRBD2 identical over 15 bases. With 3 bases clipped from V and 6 bases from J, the junction kept 4 bases outside the gene matches. Germline V CDR1 and CDR2: SGHDT, YYEEEE. The CDR3 length is 16 residues. The entire variable domain, with the rest obtained from reference TRBV5-6 and TRBJ2-1, is as follows: DAGVTQSPTHLIKTRGQQVTLRCSPKSGHDTVSWYQQALGQGPQFIFQYYEEEERQRGNFPDRFSGHQFPNYSSELNVNALLLGDSALYLCASSWGTSGRFNEQFFGPGTRLTVL.

The chain joins TRBV5-1 to TRBJ1-1; perhaps TRBD1 as D (6 bases). With 2 bases removed from V and 5 bases from J, the gap between germline ends came to 13 bases. The CDR3 is made up of 14 amino acids. Germline assignment: CDR1 SGHRS and CDR2 YFSETQ. The CDR3 sequence: CASSLQGVRTEAFF. The CDR3 DNA reads as TGCGCCAGCAGCTTACAGGGTGTACGGACTGAAGCTTTCTTT.